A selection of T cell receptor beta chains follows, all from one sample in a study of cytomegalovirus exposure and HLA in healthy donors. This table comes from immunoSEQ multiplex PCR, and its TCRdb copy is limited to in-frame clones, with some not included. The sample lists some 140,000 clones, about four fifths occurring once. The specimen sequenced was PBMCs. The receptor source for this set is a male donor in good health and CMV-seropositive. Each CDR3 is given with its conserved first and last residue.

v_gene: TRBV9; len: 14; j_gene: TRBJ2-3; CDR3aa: CASSVVEGGDTQYF
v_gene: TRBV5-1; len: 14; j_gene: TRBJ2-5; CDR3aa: CASSLEGYQETQYF
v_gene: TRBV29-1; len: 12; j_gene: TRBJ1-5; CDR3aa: CSVGQPNQPQHF
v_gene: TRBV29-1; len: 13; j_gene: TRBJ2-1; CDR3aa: CSVAGRAYNEQFF
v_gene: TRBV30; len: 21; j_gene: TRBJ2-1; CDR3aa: CAWSATDDWAATGGSYNEQFF
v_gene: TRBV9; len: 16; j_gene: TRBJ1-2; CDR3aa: CASSAEGGQGNYGYTF
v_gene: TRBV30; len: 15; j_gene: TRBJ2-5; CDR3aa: CAWSRPSGTQETQYF
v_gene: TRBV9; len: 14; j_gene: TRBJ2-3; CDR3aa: CASGGGQGSDTQYF
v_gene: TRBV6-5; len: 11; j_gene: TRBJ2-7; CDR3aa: CASSYSRGQYF
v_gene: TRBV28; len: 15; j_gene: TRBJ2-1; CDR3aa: CASSLTHGLFNEQFF
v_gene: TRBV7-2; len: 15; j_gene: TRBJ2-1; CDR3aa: CASSFSLDGNHEQFF
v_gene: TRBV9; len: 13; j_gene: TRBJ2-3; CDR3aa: CASSVVSSDTQYF
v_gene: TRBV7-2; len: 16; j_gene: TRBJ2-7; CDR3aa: CASSPQYRRETYEQYF
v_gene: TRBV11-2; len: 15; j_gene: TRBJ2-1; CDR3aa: CASSLELADYNEQFF
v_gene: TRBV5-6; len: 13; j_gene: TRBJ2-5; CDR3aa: CASSLGRERTQYF
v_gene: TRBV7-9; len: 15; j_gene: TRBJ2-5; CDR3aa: CASSLRTSGLETQYF
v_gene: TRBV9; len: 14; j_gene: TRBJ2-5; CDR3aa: CASSVGGVQETQYF
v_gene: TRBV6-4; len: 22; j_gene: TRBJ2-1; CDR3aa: CASSDGLYSGLADLSSYNEQFF
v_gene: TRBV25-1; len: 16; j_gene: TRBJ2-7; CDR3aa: CASSESGRETAYEQYF
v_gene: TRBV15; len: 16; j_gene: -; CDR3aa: CATSRASGTSGYEQYF
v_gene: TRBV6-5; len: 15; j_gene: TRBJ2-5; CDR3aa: CASSYSRLGKVTQYF
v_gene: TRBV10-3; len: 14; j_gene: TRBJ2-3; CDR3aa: CAITPSGSADTQYF
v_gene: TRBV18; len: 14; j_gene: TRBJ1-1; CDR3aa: CASSLAGENTEAFF